Listed below are T cell receptor beta chains from one sample, sequenced in a study of shared clonotypes between healthy human individuals. Sequencing was performed with immunoSEQ multiplex PCR; in TCRdb, only in-frame clones are kept and a portion is missing. This sample has a few hundred thousand clones, with 65% found just once. Sequencing was performed on memory CD4+ T cells sorted from blood. Receptors originate from a young man in good health. The CDR3 runs from the conserved cysteine through the conserved F or W. Each record gives: D gene, clone size, V gene, J gene, CDR3 DNA, CDR3 protein. The D gene is left open where the match is weak. Size tells how often a clone was seen (once, few, many) or the class of an expanded clone, and some rows leave it out.

TRBD1	few	TRBV7-9	TRBJ1-3	TGTGCCAGCAGCTTAGCCGGACAGGGCATCTCTGGAAACACCATATATTTT	CASSLAGQGISGNTIYF
TRBD2	NA	TRBV5-4	TRBJ2-5	TGTGCCAGCAGCTGGGGGACTAGCGGGCAAGAGACCCAGTACTTC	CASSWGTSGQETQYF
TRBD1	NA	TRBV5-1	TRBJ2-2	TGCGCCAGCAGCTTGGGGACAGGGCACGGACTACTGGACACCGGGGAGCTGTTTTTT	CASSLGTGHGLLDTGELFF
TRBD1	NA	TRBV11-2	TRBJ1-2	TGTGCCAGCAGCTTGCAGGGGGCGGGTGGCTACACCTTC	CASSLQGAGGYTF
TRBD1	NA	TRBV6-1	TRBJ1-2	TGTGCCAGCAGTGTGACGACAGGGGGCCGTCAGGATTATGGCTACACCTTC	CASSVTTGGRQDYGYTF
NA	NA	TRBV2	TRBJ2-3	TGTGCCAGCAGACGTATAGCGACGAGCACAGATACGCAGTATTTT	CASRRIATSTDTQYF
NA	NA	TRBV4-1	TRBJ1-2	TGCGCCAGCCTAGACAGCTCAAAAACTAACTATGGCTACACCTTC	CASLDSSKTNYGYTF
NA	NA	TRBV6-4	TRBJ2-6	TGTGCCAGCAGTGAAAGGGAATCTGGGGCCAACGTCCTGACTTTC	CASSERESGANVLTF
TRBD2	NA	TRBV10-3	TRBJ2-3	TGTGCCACTACTCTAGCGGCAAGCACAGATACGCAGTATTTT	CATTLAASTDTQYF
TRBD1	NA	TRBV6-1	TRBJ2-3	TGTGCCAGGGGGACAGAGGGAACAGATACGCAGTATTTT	CARGTEGTDTQYF
TRBD1	NA	TRBV10-3	TRBJ2-1	TGTGCCGCCGAAGGACAGGGGGCGAATGTTAATGAGCAGTTCTTC	CAAEGQGANVNEQFF
TRBD2	NA	TRBV28	TRBJ2-7	TGTGCCAGCAGACTAGCGGGAAGGAACGAGCAGTACTTC	CASRLAGRNEQYF
NA	NA	TRBV18	TRBJ1-2	TGTGCCAGCTCACCCGAGGCGATTAACTATGGCTACACCTTC	CASSPEAINYGYTF
NA	NA	TRBV10-3	TRBJ2-5	TGTGCCATCAGTGAGTCGGGGGGAGGAACGGGAGAGACCCAGTACTTC	CAISESGGGTGETQYF
NA	NA	TRBV25-1	TRBJ2-1	TGTGCCAGCGCTCCTGCCCACCGGTATAATGAGCAGTTCTTC	CASAPAHRYNEQFF
NA	NA	TRBV27	TRBJ1-3	TGTGCCAGCAGTACCCGCCTAGGAGACACCATATATTTT	CASSTRLGDTIYF
TRBD2	many	TRBV27	TRBJ2-4	TGTGCCAGCAGTAGGGAGGGACTAGCCAAAAACATTCAGTACTTC	CASSREGLAKNIQYF
TRBD2	many	TRBV6-6	TRBJ2-4	TGTGCCAGCATAAGCCTGGGAGGGCCCAAAAACATTCAGTACTTC	CASISLGGPKNIQYF
TRBD2	NA	TRBV5-1	TRBJ2-1	TGCGCCAGCAGCTCCCAACTAGCGGATTACAATGAGCAGTTCTTC	CASSSQLADYNEQFF
NA	few	TRBV10-3	TRBJ2-3	TGTGCCATCAGTGAGTCTGAAACAGGCACAGATACGCAGTATTTT	CAISESETGTDTQYF
NA	NA	TRBV5-6	TRBJ1-3	TGTGCCAGCAGCTTGGCCCGACAGATCTCTGGAAACACCATATATTTT	CASSLARQISGNTIYF
NA	few	TRBV6-5	TRBJ2-6	TGTGCCAGCACCGGTTCCTCTGGGGCCAACGTCCTGACTTTC	CASTGSSGANVLTF
TRBD1	NA	TRBV5-4	TRBJ2-3	TGTGCCAGCACCCAAGACAGGGGCACAGATACGCAGTATTTT	CASTQDRGTDTQYF
NA	NA	TRBV5-4	TRBJ2-4	TGTGCCAGCAGCGAGCAGGGTGGACTAGCCAAAAACATTCAGTACTTC	CASSEQGGLAKNIQYF
TRBD1	once	TRBV5-5	TRBJ2-2	TGTGCCAGCAGCTTTGCCTCCGGGACAGAGAACACCGGGGAGCTGTTTTTT	CASSFASGTENTGELFF
TRBD1	NA	TRBV5-1	TRBJ1-3	TGCGCCAGCAGCCCGGGGGGGACAGGCTCTGGAAACACCATATATTTT	CASSPGGTGSGNTIYF
NA	NA	TRBV5-1	TRBJ2-5	TGCGCCAGCAGCTGGCGCAGGGGGGAGGAGACCCAGTACTTC	CASSWRRGEETQYF
TRBD2	NA	TRBV7-9	TRBJ2-2	TGTGCCAGCAGCTCGGGACTAGCGGGAGCTGTCGGGGAGCTGTTTTTT	CASSSGLAGAVGELFF
TRBD1	few	TRBV6-4	TRBJ2-1	TGTGCCAGCAGTGAAACAGGGGGATCCTACAATGAGCAGTTCTTC	CASSETGGSYNEQFF
NA	NA	TRBV25-1	TRBJ2-2	TGTGCCAGCAGTGACTTCAAACTCGGGCAGATCGGGGAGCTGTTTTTT	CASSDFKLGQIGELFF
TRBD2	NA	TRBV11-3	TRBJ2-2	TGTGCCAGCAGCTCCGGGACTAGCGGGAGGGCCGAGGGGCTGTTTTTT	CASSSGTSGRAEGLFF
NA	NA	TRBV7-3	TRBJ2-1	TGTGCCAGCAGCTTCTCCGGCCAATACAATGAGCAGTTCTTC	CASSFSGQYNEQFF
NA	NA	TRBV18	TRBJ2-5	TGTGCCAGCTCACCAGGAAACAGACAAGAGACCCAGTACTTC	CASSPGNRQETQYF
TRBD2	NA	TRBV2	TRBJ2-7	TGTGCCAGCAGACGACCGGGACTAGCCGAAACCTACGAGCAGTACTTC	CASRRPGLAETYEQYF
NA	few	TRBV6-5	TRBJ2-3	TGTGCCAGCAGGCGGACGGATTCAAGCACAGATACGCAGTATTTT	CASRRTDSSTDTQYF
NA	few	TRBV28	TRBJ1-3	TGTGCCAGCAGTTTTAGCCCCTTCACGGGGGAACAGGCTGGAAACACCATATATTTT	CASSFSPFTGEQAGNTIYF
NA	few	TRBV7-2	TRBJ2-7	TGTGCCAGCAGCCAACGGCTTTACGAGCAGTACTTC	CASSQRLYEQYF
NA	NA	TRBV2	TRBJ2-1	TGTGCCAGCAATCTGATCCGGGGCAATGAGCAGTTCTTC	CASNLIRGNEQFF
TRBD1	NA	TRBV5-1	TRBJ1-4	TGCGCCAGCAGCTTAGGACAGGGGAAGGATGAAAAACTGTTTTTT	CASSLGQGKDEKLFF
NA	few	TRBV6-1	TRBJ1-5	TGTGCCAGCAGGTGGGAACAGGGTCCTCAGCCCCAGCATTTT	CASRWEQGPQPQHF
NA	NA	TRBV18	TRBJ1-5	TGTGCCAGCTCACCATTAGCAGGGAATGATCAGCCCCAGCATTTT	CASSPLAGNDQPQHF
NA	few	TRBV2	TRBJ1-1	TGTGCCAGGAGGGGAGAAGGGGGAGCTTTCTTT	CARRGEGGAFF
TRBD1	NA	TRBV5-6	TRBJ1-1	TGTGCCAGCAGCCTAAGACAGGGGTTGGTCACTGAAGCTTTCTTT	CASSLRQGLVTEAFF
NA	NA	TRBV7-8	TRBJ2-5	TGTGCCAGCAGCTTAAGGGCCCTAAGTGGGACCCAGTACTTC	CASSLRALSGTQYF
NA	once	TRBV6-1	TRBJ2-7	TGTGCCATCGACAACCCCTATTCTAATTACGAGCAGTACTTC	CAIDNPYSNYEQYF
NA	NA	TRBV11-3	TRBJ2-2	TGTGCCAGCAGCTTAGCCGGGGAGCTGTTTTTT	CASSLAGELFF
TRBD1	NA	TRBV28	TRBJ2-6	TGTGCCAGCAGTCCTCTGACAGGGGAGGCTTTCTCTGGGGCCAACGTCCTGACTTTC	CASSPLTGEAFSGANVLTF
NA	NA	TRBV5-1	TRBJ1-3	TGCGCCAGCAGCAAGACAGCGAGCTCTGGAAACACCATATATTTT	CASSKTASSGNTIYF
NA	NA	TRBV7-2	TRBJ1-5	TGTGCCAGCAGCCGACAGGACAATCAGCCCCAGCATTTT	CASSRQDNQPQHF
NA	NA	TRBV5-6	TRBJ2-7	TGTGCCAGCAGCTGGGGGGGTCCGGACAGGAACTACGAGCAGTACTTC	CASSWGGPDRNYEQYF
TRBD1	NA	TRBV9	TRBJ2-5	TGTGCCAGCAGCCGGGACAGGGGGCCAGAGACCCAGTACTTC	CASSRDRGPETQYF
NA	few	TRBV19	TRBJ2-7	TGTGCCAGTTCCCTAGGGGGAGGGCCGTATGAGCAGTACTTC	CASSLGGGPYEQYF
NA	NA	TRBV27	TRBJ2-3	TGTGCCAGCAGTAACCCCGAGGACACGTTCACAGATACGCAGTATTTT	CASSNPEDTFTDTQYF
NA	many	TRBV9	TRBJ2-1	TGTGCCAGCAGCGTAGGTTTGGGGAATGAGCAGTTCTTC	CASSVGLGNEQFF
NA	NA	TRBV12-2	TRBJ2-1	TGTGCAAGTCGCTTGACTTGGTCGGTGCCCAATGAGCAGTTCTTC	CASRLTWSVPNEQFF
NA	NA	TRBV7-9	TRBJ2-5	TGTGCCAGCAGTCCCAAGGAGACCCAGTACTTC	CASSPKETQYF
NA	NA	TRBV18	TRBJ2-3	TGTGCCAGCTCACCAGTTGCGGAGGGTAGCACAGATACGCAGTATTTT	CASSPVAEGSTDTQYF
NA	NA	TRBV18	TRBJ1-2	TGTGCCAGCTCAAGGGACCTCTATGGCTACACCTTC	CASSRDLYGYTF